These 14 T cell receptor beta chains were sequenced from one sample in a study of blood T cell repertoires in COVID-19. Only in-frame clones appear in the TCRdb table, and some are missing; sequencing was by immunoSEQ multiplex PCR. This repertoire shows fewer than 500,000 clones, 88% found once; its top ten account for over 0.9%. Sequenced material: PBMCs or T cells enriched from blood (not recorded which). Receptors were obtained from a woman in her twenties or thirties with acute COVID-19.

The CDR3 DNA reads as TGCGCCAGCAGCCAAGAACTAACTAGCGGGGGGGCGGATACGCAGTATTTT. It is translated as CASSQELTSGGADTQYF. V is TRBV4-3 and J is TRBJ2-3; TRBD2 matches 13 bases. Trimming removed 0 bases from V and 6 bases from J; junction bases left unmatched: 6. The CDR3 loop spans 17 amino acids. Germline CDR1 and CDR2: LGHNA and YSLEER.

This clone occurred once. J is TRBJ1-4 and V is TRBV7-2; no clear D gene. Trimming removed 5 bases at V and 8 bases at J, with 12 bases between. Germline CDR1 is SGHTA and CDR2 is FQGNSA. The CDR3 runs to 13 residues. The CDR3 spells CASSLGVWEKLFF. The CDR3 nucleotides read TGTGCCAGCAGCCTCGGGGTCTGGGAAAAACTGTTTTTT.

The rearrangement uses TRBV10-3 and TRBJ1-2; TRBD1 agrees at 8 bases. From germline, CDR1 is ENHRY and CDR2 SYGVKD. Germline trimming cut 5 bases from V and 7 bases from J; bases unmatched to any gene: 9. This CDR3 is built from 14 residues. The CDR3 region is CAISSTGVERGYTF. DNA for the CDR3: TGTGCCATCAGTTCGACAGGGGTTGAACGTGGCTACACCTTC.

This clone showed up just once. CDR3 sequence: CASGKSPGLAGGEQFF. Written as DNA, the CDR3 is TGTGCCAGCGGAAAATCTCCGGGACTAGCGGGGGGTGAGCAGTTCTTC. The chain is built from TRBV27 and TRBJ2-1, with 15 positions matching TRBD2. The length of the CDR3 is 16 residues. V dropped 8 bases and J dropped 9; count of bases not matched to a gene: 11. Germline loops: CDR1 MNHEY, CDR2 SMNVEV (reference sequence).

This clone came up a few times. The genes are TRBV6-4 and TRBJ2-5; tentative D call: TRBD2 (6 bases). The CDR3 has 15 amino acids. CDR1 is MRHNA and CDR2 is SNTAGT in the germline V gene. Trimming shortened V by 4 bases and J by 4 bases, and 16 bases separated the two germline ends. CDR3 nucleotides: TGTGCCAGCAGTGTCGTGGGAGGTTCATCAGAGACCCAGTACTTC. It codes for CASSVVGGSSETQYF.

The chain has TRBV4-1 and TRBJ1-2; D is possibly TRBD1 (5 bases). V was clipped by 3 bases and J by 8 bases, with 16 bases between them. The CDR3 is 14 residues long. Germline V gene data show CDR1 as MGHRA and CDR2 as YSYEKL. The CDR3, as DNA: TGCGCCAGCAGCCAGCTCCGGGACTATGGGGGCTACACCTTC. It is translated as CASSQLRDYGGYTF.

The chain carries TRBV5-6 and TRBJ2-7; no firm D call. Trimming removed 2 bases at V and 5 bases at J, with 14 bases between. The CDR3 loop spans 14 amino acids. The germline gives CDR1 SGHDT, CDR2 YYEEEE. CDR3 amino acids: CASSFAARFDEQYF. CDR3 sequence (DNA): TGTGCCAGCAGCTTCGCGGCTAGGTTTGACGAGCAGTACTTC. The variable domain in full, completed from reference TRBV5-6 and TRBJ2-7, reads DAGVTQSPTHLIKTRGQQVTLRCSPKSGHDTVSWYQQALGQGPQFIFQYYEEEERQRGNFPDRFSGHQFPNYSSELNVNALLLGDSALYLCASSFAARFDEQYFGPGTRLTVT.

This clone appeared a few times. The V call is TRBV4-1, the J call TRBJ2-1; D unresolved. CDR1 and CDR2 (germline): MGHRA, YSYEKL. V was cut by 0 bases and J by 7 bases, with 10 bases left in between. This CDR3 spans 14 amino acids. The CDR3 DNA reads TGCGCCAGCAGCCAAGATCGGGTAACTAATGAGCAGTTCTTC. It encodes CASSQDRVTNEQFF.

This chain joins TRBV2 and TRBJ2-3; 7 bases align to TRBD2. The CDR3 contains 13 residues. Trimming cost V 9 bases and J 4 bases; bases outside gene matches: 7. The germline CDR1 and CDR2 sequences are SNHLY and FYNNEI. The CDR3 spells CARGPAGSDTQYF. The CDR3 DNA reads as TGTGCCAGAGGCCCAGCGGGGTCAGATACGCAGTATTTT.

The V gene is TRBV2, the J gene TRBJ2-1; weak D call: TRBD1 (5 bases). The CDR3 is 15 residues long. CDR1 and CDR2 from the germline V gene are SNHLY and FYNNEI. V was trimmed by 7 bases and J by 6 bases, leaving 19 bases between them. The CDR3 DNA sequence: TGTGCCAGCAAAGACAGATCGCCGCTAGTCAATGAGCAGTTCTTC. Protein: CASKDRSPLVNEQFF.

V usage is TRBV5-6 and J usage is TRBJ2-1, with 7 bases fitting TRBD1. The germline gives CDR1 SGHDT, CDR2 YYEEEE. J was trimmed by 3 bases and V by 2 bases; bases with no gene match: 8. This CDR3 has 16 amino acids. For the CDR3, the DNA is TGTGCCAGCAGCTTTTTCGACAGGGTGGGCTACAATGAGCAGTTCTTC. It encodes CASSFFDRVGYNEQFF. Combining the CDR3 with reference TRBV5-6 and TRBJ2-1 gives the whole variable domain DAGVTQSPTHLIKTRGQQVTLRCSPKSGHDTVSWYQQALGQGPQFIFQYYEEEERQRGNFPDRFSGHQFPNYSSELNVNALLLGDSALYLCASSFFDRVGYNEQFFGPGTRLTVL.

The rearrangement joins TRBV30 to TRBJ1-5; TRBD1 might be the D (5 bases). V lost 0 bases and J lost 11, with 17 bases in between. CDR3 length: 14 amino acids. CDR1 is GTSNPN and CDR2 is SVGIG in the germline V gene (reference sequence). For the CDR3, the DNA is TGTGCCTGGAGTGTAAAACCGTTGGGGGGGGCCCAGCATTTT. It specifies CAWSVKPLGGAQHF.

This clone was recorded only once. V and J are TRBV12-3 or TRBV12-4 and TRBJ1-1, with a weak D call TRBD1 (5 bases). The V and J ends lost 6 bases and 0 bases respectively, with 8 bases between them. The CDR3 is made up of 13 amino acids. The CDR3 sequence is CASSLQVNTEAFF. The CDR3 region has the DNA TGTGCCAGCAGCCTACAGGTGAACACTGAAGCTTTCTTT.

Concerning this clone: Other DNA sequences from this sample encode an identical CDR3 as well. The chain employs TRBV5-1 and TRBJ2-7, with a weak D call TRBD1 (5 bases). V gave up 0 bases and J gave up 1 base, with 8 bases separating them. The CDR3 has 14 residues. Germline values: CDR1 SGHRS, CDR2 YFSETQ. Here the CDR3 DNA reads TGCGCCAGCAGCTTGGGGCAGGGTTCCTACGAGCAGTACTTC. This translates into CASSLGQGSYEQYF.